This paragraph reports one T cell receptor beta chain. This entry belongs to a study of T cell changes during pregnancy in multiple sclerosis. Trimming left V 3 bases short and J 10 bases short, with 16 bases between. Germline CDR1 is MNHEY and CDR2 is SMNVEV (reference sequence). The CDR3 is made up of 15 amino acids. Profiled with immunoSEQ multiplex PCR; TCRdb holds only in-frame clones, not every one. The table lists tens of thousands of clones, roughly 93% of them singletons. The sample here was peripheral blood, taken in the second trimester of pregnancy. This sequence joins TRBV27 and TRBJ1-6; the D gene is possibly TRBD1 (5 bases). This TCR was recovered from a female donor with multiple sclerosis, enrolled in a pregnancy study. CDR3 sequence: CASSFVDSWTSPLHF. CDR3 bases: TGTGCCAGCAGTTTCGTCGACAGCTGGACCTCACCCCTCCACTTT.